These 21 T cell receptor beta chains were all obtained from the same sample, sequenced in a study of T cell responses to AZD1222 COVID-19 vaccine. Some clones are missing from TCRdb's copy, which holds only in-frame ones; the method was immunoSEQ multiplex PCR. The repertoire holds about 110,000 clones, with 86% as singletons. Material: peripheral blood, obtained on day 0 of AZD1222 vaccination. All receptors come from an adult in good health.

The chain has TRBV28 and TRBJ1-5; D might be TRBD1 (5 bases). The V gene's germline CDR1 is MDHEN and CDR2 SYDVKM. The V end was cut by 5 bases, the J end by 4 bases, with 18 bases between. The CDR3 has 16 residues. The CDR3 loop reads CASSRSRVVINQPQHF. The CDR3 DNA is TGTGCCAGCAGTCGAAGCAGGGTGGTAATAAATCAGCCCCAGCATTTT.

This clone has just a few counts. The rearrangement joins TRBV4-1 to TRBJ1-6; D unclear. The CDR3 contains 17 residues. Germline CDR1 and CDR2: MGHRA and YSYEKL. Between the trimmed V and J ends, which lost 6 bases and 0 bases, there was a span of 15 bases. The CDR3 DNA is TGCGCCAGCAGAAAAGGGCAGGCGGCCTCCTATAATTCACCCCTCCACTTT. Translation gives CASRKGQAASYNSPLHF.

DNA for the CDR3: TGCGCCAGCAGCTCCGGACAGGGGGGTGGATACGAGCAGTACTTC. It codes for CASSSGQGGGYEQYF. The rearrangement uses TRBV5-1 and TRBJ2-7, with TRBD1 identical over 10 bases. CDR3 length: 15 residues. The V gene end was trimmed by 3 bases and the J gene end by 4 bases; junction bases not matched to a gene: 7. Per germline, CDR1 SGHRS and CDR2 YFSETQ.

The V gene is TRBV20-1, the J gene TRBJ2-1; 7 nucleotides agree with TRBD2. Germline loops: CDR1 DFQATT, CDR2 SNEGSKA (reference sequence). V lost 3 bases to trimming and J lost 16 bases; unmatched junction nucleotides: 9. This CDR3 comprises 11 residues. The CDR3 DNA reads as TGCAGTGCTAGTGGGGGAGGGCGGGCCTTCTTC. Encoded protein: CSASGGGRAFF.

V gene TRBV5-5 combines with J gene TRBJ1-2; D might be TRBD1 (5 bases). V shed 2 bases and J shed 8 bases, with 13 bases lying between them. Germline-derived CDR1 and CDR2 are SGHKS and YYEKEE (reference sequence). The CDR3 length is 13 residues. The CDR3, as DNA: TGTGCCAGCAGCTTTGAATGGGGGAGCGGCTACACCTTC. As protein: CASSFEWGSGYTF.

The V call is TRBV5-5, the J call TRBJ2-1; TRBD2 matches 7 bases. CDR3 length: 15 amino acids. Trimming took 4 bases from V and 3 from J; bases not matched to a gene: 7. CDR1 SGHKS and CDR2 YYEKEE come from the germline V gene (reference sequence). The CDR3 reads CASSRGGENYNEQFF. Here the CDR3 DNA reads TGTGCCAGCAGCCGTGGGGGGGAGAACTACAATGAGCAGTTCTTC.

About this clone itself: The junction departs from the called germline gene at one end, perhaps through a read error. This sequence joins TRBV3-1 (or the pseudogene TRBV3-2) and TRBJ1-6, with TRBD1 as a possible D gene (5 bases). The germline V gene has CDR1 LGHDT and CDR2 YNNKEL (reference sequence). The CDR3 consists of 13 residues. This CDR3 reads CASSHAGPQGVSF. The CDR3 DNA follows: TGTGCCAGCAGCCACGCCGGTCCGCAGGGAGTATCCTTT.

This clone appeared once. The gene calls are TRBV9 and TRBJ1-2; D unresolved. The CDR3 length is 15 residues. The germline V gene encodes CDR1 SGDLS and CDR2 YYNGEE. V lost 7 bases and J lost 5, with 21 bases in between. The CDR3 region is CASAPLPTGPYGYTF. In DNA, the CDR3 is TGTGCCAGCGCCCCCCTTCCGACTGGACCTTATGGCTACACCTTC.

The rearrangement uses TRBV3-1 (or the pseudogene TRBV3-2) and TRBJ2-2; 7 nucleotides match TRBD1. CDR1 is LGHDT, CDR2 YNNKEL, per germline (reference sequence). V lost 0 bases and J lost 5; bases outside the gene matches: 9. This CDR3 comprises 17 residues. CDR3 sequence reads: CASSQDPGQWVTGELFF. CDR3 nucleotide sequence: TGTGCCAGCAGCCAAGATCCGGGACAGTGGGTGACCGGGGAGCTGTTTTTT.

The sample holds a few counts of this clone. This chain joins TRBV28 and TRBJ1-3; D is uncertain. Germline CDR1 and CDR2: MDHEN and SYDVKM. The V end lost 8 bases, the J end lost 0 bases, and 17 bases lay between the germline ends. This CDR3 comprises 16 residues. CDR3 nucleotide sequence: TGTGCCAGCGAGGGCGGCGGGCGGAGCTCTGGAAACACCATATATTTT. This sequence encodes CASEGGGRSSGNTIYF.

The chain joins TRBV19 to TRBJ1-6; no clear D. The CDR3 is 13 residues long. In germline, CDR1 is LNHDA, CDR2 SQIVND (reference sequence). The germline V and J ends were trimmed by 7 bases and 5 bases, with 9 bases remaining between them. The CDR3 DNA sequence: TGTGCCAGTATAGGCGGAAATAATTCACCCCTCCACTTT. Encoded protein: CASIGGNNSPLHF. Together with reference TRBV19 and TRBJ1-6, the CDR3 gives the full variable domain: DGGITQSPKYLFRKEGQNVTLSCEQNLNHDAMYWYRQDPGQGLRLIYYSQIVNDFQKGDIAEGYSVSREKKESFPLTVTSAQKNPTAFYLCASIGGNNSPLHFGNGTRLTVT.

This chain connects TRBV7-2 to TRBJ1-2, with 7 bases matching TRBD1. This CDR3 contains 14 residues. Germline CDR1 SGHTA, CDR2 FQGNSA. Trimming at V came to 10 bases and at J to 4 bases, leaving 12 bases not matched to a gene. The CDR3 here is CATLSQGGLYGYTF. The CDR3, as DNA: TGTGCCACCCTTAGCCAGGGGGGCCTCTATGGCTACACCTTC. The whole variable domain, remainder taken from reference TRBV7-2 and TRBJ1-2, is GAGVSQSPSNKVTEKGKDVELRCDPISGHTALYWYRQSLGQGLEFLIYFQGNSAPDKSGLPSDRFSAERTGGSVSTLTIQRTQQEDSAVYLCATLSQGGLYGYTFGSGTRLTVV.

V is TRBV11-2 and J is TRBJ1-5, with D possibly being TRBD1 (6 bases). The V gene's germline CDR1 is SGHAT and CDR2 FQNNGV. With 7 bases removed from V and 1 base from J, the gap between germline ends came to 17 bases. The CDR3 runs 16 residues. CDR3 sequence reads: CASTLGSRGSNQPQHF. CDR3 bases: TGTGCCAGCACTCTCGGGAGCAGGGGAAGCAATCAGCCCCAGCATTTT. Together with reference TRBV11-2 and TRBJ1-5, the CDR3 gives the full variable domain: EAGVAQSPRYKIIEKRQSVAFWCNPISGHATLYWYQQILGQGPKLLIQFQNNGVVDDSQLPKDRFSAERLKGVDSTLKIQPAKLEDSAVYLCASTLGSRGSNQPQHFGDGTRLSIL.

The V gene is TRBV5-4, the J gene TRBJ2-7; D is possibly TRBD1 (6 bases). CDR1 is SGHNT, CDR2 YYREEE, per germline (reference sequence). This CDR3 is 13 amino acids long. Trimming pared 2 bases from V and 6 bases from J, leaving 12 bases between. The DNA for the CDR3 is TGTGCCAGCAGCTTCTTCTCAGGGGCCGAGCAGTACTTC. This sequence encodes CASSFFSGAEQYF. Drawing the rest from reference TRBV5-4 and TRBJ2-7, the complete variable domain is ETGVTQSPTHLIKTRGQQVTLRCSSQSGHNTVSWYQQALGQGPQFIFQYYREEENGRGNFPPRFSGLQFPNYSSELNVNALELDDSALYLCASSFFSGAEQYFGPGTRLTVT.

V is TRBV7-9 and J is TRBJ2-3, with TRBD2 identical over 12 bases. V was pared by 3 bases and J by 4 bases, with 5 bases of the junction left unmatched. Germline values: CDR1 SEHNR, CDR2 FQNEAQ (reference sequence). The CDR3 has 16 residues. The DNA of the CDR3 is TGTGCCAGCAGCTTGAGACTAGCGGGGGAGGCAGATACGCAGTATTTT. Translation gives CASSLRLAGEADTQYF.

The CDR3 is CASSDGQLRGTQYF. In nucleotides, the CDR3 is TGTGCCAGCAGTGACGGACAGCTACGCGGGACCCAGTACTTC. This sequence joins TRBV6-2 or TRBV6-3 and TRBJ2-5, with D tentatively TRBD1 (6 bases). Trimming removed 5 bases at V and 7 bases at J, with 17 bases between. The CDR3 consists of 14 residues. Germline-derived CDR1 and CDR2 are MNHEY and SVGEGT.

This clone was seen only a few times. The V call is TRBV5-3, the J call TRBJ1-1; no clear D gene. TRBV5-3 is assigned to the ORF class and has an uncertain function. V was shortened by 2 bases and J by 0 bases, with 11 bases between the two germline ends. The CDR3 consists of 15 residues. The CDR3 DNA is TGTGCCAGAAGCTTTGTAGGCGGAATGAACACTGAAGCTTTCTTT. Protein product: CARSFVGGMNTEAFF.

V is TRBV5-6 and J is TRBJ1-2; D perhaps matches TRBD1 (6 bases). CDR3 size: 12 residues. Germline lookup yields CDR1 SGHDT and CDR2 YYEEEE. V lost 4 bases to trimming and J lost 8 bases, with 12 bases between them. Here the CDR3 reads CASSPGQLGYTF. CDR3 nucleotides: TGTGCCAGCAGCCCCGGACAGCTAGGCTACACCTTC.

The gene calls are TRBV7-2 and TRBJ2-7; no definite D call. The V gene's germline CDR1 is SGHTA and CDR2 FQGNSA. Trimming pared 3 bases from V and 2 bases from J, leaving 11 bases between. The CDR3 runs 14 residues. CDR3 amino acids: CASSLGQSTYEQYF. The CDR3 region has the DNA TGTGCCAGCAGCTTGGGTCAGTCTACCTACGAGCAGTACTTC.

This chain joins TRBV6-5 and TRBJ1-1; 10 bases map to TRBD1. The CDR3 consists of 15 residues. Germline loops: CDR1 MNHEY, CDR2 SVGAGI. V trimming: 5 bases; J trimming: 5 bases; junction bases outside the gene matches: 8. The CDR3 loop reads CASSQLGDRGTEAFF. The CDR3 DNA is TGTGCCAGCAGTCAACTGGGGGACAGGGGTACTGAAGCTTTCTTT.

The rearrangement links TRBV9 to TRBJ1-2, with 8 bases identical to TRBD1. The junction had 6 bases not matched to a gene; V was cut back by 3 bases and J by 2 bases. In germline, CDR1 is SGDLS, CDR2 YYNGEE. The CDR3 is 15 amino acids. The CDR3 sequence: CASSARTGPNYGYTF. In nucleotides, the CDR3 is TGTGCCAGCAGCGCAAGGACAGGGCCGAACTATGGCTACACCTTC.